Presented here are 9 T cell receptor beta chains from one specimen sequenced in a study of human CD4 T cells and Enterobacteriaceae (TCRdb year 2020). Library generation was performed with the immunoSEQ multiplex PCR assay. What TCRdb holds here is the immuneACCESS table cut down to in-frame rearrangements. Part of the clones is not present; checked against another copy, under half of the missing clones reflect an unresolved V gene, and the others are unexplained. The sample includes 25,000 to 30,000 clones, with around 80% observed a single time. The ten largest clonotypes hold over 0.9% of the sample. Memory CD4+ T cells, defined as all CD4+ cells except CD45RA+CCR7+CD95- naive cells, were FACS-sorted on a FACSAria III to over 95% purity. Specimen: memory CD4+ T cells from blood. The sample's cell subset or site, from its label and the paper: total memory CD4 T cells sorted directly ex vivo, unstimulated. The source is a human donor in good health.

This chain joins TRBV5-4 and TRBJ2-5; 11 bases are shared with TRBD2. The CDR3 has 16 residues. The J segment lost 4 bases and the V segment lost 5 bases, leaving 10 bases of the junction unmatched. Per germline, CDR1 SGHNT and CDR2 YYREEE (reference sequence). The CDR3 DNA reads as TGTGCCAGCAGGGCGAATAGCGGGAGGGCCGTAGAGACCCAGTACTTC. This sequence encodes CASRANSGRAVETQYF.

This clone was recorded once. CDR3 bases: TGCGCCAGCAGCTTGGGGGACAGTTACTACGAGCAGTACTTC. Its protein product is CASSLGDSYYEQYF. This sequence joins TRBV5-1 and TRBJ2-7; 7 bases are shared with TRBD1. Germline CDR1 is SGHRS and CDR2 is YFSETQ. The J segment lost 3 bases and the V segment lost 0 bases, leaving 3 bases of the junction unmatched. The CDR3 is 14 amino acids.

The chain employs TRBV7-9 and TRBJ1-2; the D gene is possibly TRBD1 (5 bases). Germline assignment: CDR1 SEHNR and CDR2 FQNEAQ (reference sequence). This CDR3 spans 13 amino acids. The ends were cut back, 3 bases at V and 6 bases at J, with 11 bases in the middle. This CDR3 reads CASSFRRDDGYTF. CDR3 sequence (DNA): TGTGCCAGCAGCTTTAGGCGGGACGATGGCTACACCTTC.

This chain connects TRBV19 to TRBJ2-7, with 7 nucleotides matching TRBD1. This CDR3 contains 13 residues. Germline V gene lookup returns CDR1 LNHDA and CDR2 SQIVND (reference sequence). V lost 3 bases, J lost 6 bases, and 5 bases stayed unmatched. The CDR3 sequence: CASSIEQGFEQYF. The CDR3 coding sequence is TGTGCCAGTAGTATTGAACAGGGGTTCGAGCAGTACTTC.

This clone appeared once. V and J are TRBV18 and TRBJ2-3; TRBD2 matches 13 bases. This CDR3 region has 16 residues. Germline V gives CDR1 KGHSH, CDR2 LQKENI. J gave up 3 bases and V 5 bases, and 5 bases lay outside the gene matches. Here the CDR3 DNA reads TGTGCCAGCTCAAACCGACTAGCGGGGGGTACAGATACGCAGTATTTT. Translating gives CASSNRLAGGTDTQYF. Full variable domain (rest looked up from reference TRBV18 and TRBJ2-3): NAGVMQNPRHLVRRRGQEARLRCSPMKGHSHVYWYRQLPEEGLKFMVYLQKENIIDESGMPKERFSAEFPKEGPSILRIQQVVRGDSAAYFCASSNRLAGGTDTQYFGPGTRLTVL.

The CDR3 protein is CASSSGGTKEAFF. CDR3 in DNA: TGTGCCAGCAGTTCGGGTGGGACAAAGGAAGCTTTCTTT. The J gene is TRBJ1-1, the V gene TRBV28; tentative D call: TRBD1 (6 bases). V gave up 4 bases and J gave up 8 bases, with 14 bases separating them. Per germline, CDR1 MDHEN and CDR2 SYDVKM. CDR3 length equals 13 residues.

V gene TRBV14 combines with J gene TRBJ1-2; D may be TRBD1 (6 bases). This CDR3 comprises 17 residues. V was clipped by 0 bases and J by 0 bases, with 14 bases between them. CDR1 is SGHDN and CDR2 is FVKESK in the germline V gene. CDR3 amino acids: CASSQEGTGPSNYGYTF. The CDR3 DNA sequence: TGTGCCAGCAGCCAAGAGGGTACAGGGCCTTCTAACTATGGCTACACCTTC.

V and J are TRBV6-1 and TRBJ2-7; perhaps D is TRBD1 or TRBD2 (5 bases each). Germline V gene data show CDR1 as MNHNS and CDR2 as SASEGT. The CDR3 totals 15 residues. Between the trimmed V and J ends, which lost 3 bases and 3 bases, there was a span of 15 bases. CDR3 region: CASSDQGTPSYEQYF. CDR3 DNA sequence: TGTGCCAGCAGTGATCAAGGGACCCCGAGCTACGAGCAGTACTTC.

The J gene is TRBJ2-1, the V gene TRBV4-1, with a weak D call TRBD2 (6 bases). The length of the CDR3 is 13 residues. Trimming cost V 8 bases and J 6 bases, with 14 bases left between them. Germline assignment: CDR1 MGHRA and CDR2 YSYEKL. The CDR3 loop reads CASGWEVPNEQFF. The DNA of the CDR3 is TGCGCCAGCGGGTGGGAGGTCCCCAATGAGCAGTTCTTC.